The TCR beta chain under discussion was sequenced for a study of cytomegalovirus exposure and HLA in healthy donors. Broader study findings: The study listed about 150 cytomegalovirus-associated TCR beta chains.

CDR1 is SGHTA, CDR2 FQGTGA, per germline. V lost 5 bases to trimming and J lost 7 bases, with 8 bases between them. The CDR3 covers 12 residues. Notes on this clone: Antigen unknown.

TCRdb's table, derived via immunoSEQ multiplex PCR, lists solely in-frame clones and lacks some. The sample contains about 250,000 clones, around nine tenths of which appear only once. These donors were members of the 120-subject validation cohort, a group separate from the roughly 700-subject first cohort. The chain combines TRBV7-3 with TRBJ2-2, with D uncertain. Material for sequencing was PBMCs. This sequence originates from a young man in good health and CMV-seronegative. The CDR3 is CASSTTDGELFF. CDR3 sequence (DNA): TGTGCCAGCAGCACCACTGACGGGGAGCTGTTTTTT.